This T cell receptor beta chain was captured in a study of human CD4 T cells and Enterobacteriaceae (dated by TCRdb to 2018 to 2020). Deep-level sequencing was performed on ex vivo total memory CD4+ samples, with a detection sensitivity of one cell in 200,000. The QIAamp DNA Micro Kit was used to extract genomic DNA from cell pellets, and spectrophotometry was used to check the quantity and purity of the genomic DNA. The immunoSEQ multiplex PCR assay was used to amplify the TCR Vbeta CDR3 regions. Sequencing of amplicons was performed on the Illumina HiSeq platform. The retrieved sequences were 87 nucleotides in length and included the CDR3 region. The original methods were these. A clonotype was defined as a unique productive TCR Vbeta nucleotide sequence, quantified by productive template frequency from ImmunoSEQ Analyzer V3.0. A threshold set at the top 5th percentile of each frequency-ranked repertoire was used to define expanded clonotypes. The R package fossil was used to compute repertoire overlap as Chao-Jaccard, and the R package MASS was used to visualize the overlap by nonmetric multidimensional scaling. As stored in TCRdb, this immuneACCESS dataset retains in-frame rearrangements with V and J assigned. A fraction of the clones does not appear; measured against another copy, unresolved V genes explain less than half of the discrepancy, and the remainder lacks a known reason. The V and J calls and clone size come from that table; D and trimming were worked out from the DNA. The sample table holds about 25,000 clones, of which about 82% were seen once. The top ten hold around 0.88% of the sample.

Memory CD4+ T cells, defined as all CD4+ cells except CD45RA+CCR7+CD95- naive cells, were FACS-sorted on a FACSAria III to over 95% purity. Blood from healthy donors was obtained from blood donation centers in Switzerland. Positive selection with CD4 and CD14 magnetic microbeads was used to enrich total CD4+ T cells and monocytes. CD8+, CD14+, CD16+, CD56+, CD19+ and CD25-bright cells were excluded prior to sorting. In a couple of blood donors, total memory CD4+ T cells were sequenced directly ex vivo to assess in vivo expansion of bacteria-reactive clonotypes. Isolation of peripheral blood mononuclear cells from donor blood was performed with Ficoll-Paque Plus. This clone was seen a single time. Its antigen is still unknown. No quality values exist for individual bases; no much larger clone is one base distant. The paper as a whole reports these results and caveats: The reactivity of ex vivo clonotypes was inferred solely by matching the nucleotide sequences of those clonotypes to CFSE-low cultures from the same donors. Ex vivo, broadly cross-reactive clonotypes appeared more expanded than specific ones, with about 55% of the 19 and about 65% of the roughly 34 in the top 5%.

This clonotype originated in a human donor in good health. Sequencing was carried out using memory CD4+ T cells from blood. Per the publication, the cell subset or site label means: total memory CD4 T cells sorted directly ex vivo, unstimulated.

The CDR3 protein is CASRGFYEQYF. The nucleotide sequence reads TGTGCCAGCAGGGGGTTCTACGAGCAGTACTTC. The chain was built from TRBV13 and TRBJ2-7; confidence is insufficient to name the D gene. The CDR3 goes from the cysteine to the phenylalanine over 11 residues. Of the read, only the CDR3 DNA is kept; its 33 bases are in frame from base 1. Sequences PRHDT (CDR1) and FYEKMQ (CDR2) are obtained from the germline V gene (reference sequence). The V and J ends are trimmed by 6 bases and 3 bases, leaving 6 bases between them.